What follows describes a single TCR beta chain. Its antigen is unknown. Co-extraction of both nucleic acids (RNA and DNA) used about 20-33 mg of unsorted bulk tissue. Patients' primary liver carcinoma was surgically resected. The data were taken from a study of tumor-infiltrating lymphocytes in primary liver carcinoma. Across the whole study: Recorded tumor stage was T1-T3 N0M0, with diameters of about 4.2 to 10 cm.

The CDR3 sequence is 15 residues long. V dropped 0 bases and J dropped 7 bases, with 15 bases sitting between them. In germline, CDR1 is LGHNA, CDR2 YNFKEQ. cDNA specific to TCR beta was made from approximately 0.55 ug of total RNA, with a constant-region primer employed for priming. Researchers made the TCR beta libraries by running three nested multiplex PCR rounds with slightly modified ARM-PCR. Primers for the first two PCR rounds were TRBV1-TRBV30 forward primers and a C-beta reverse primer (10 cycles per round). TCRdb analysed the multiplex PCR reads with MiXCR anew, one entry per CDR3 protein. The sample holds 95,000 to 150,000 distinct CDR3 sequences, around 70% seen once. Study-wide results and caveats: Tumors carried a top-250-clone fraction significantly exceeding that of blood (p = 0.039).

Input material: tumor-adjacent normal liver tissue. This sequence joins TRBV4-2 and TRBJ1-2; TRBD1 is a possible D gene (5 bases). This clonotype was obtained from an older woman with primary liver carcinoma and hepatitis B virus infection. CDR3 DNA: TGTGCCAGCAGCCAAGATGCGGGGCGCGGGCGTGGCTACACCTTC. Protein sequence: CASSQDAGRGRGYTF.